What follows is one T cell receptor (beta chain) and its context. CDR1 is MNHEY and CDR2 is SVGAGI in the germline V gene. CDR3 length equals 13 residues. The germline V and J ends were trimmed by 5 bases and 5 bases, with 9 bases remaining between them. The sample is drawn from a study of shared clonotypes between healthy human individuals. The assay was immunoSEQ multiplex PCR, and TCRdb's table has in-frame clones only and misses some. This sample yields 2 million to 2.5 million clones, of which approximately 93% are seen a single time; about 0.37% belongs to the top ten. Sequences were obtained from naive CD4+ T cells from PBMCs. Subset here: CD45RA+ positively selected. V gene TRBV6-5 combines with J gene TRBJ2-2; D possibly corresponds to TRBD2 (6 bases). The clonotype comes from a man younger than 30 in good health. Some clones in this sample may be carry-over from other donors' samples. The DNA for the CDR3 is TGTGCCAGCAGTCCCGGACTAACCGGGGAGCTGTTTTTT. Its translation: CASSPGLTGELFF.